The 3 T cell receptor beta chains presented below share a single source sample, sequenced in a study of T cell responses to AZD1222 COVID-19 vaccine. Libraries were prepared by immunoSEQ multiplex PCR; TCRdb keeps only in-frame clonotypes and omits some of them. The repertoire holds 100,000 to 150,000 clones, with 75% to 90% as singletons. Sequenced material: peripheral blood, taken on day 0 of AZD1222 vaccination. These receptors originate from an adult in good health.

The J gene is TRBJ1-4, the V gene TRBV5-1; TRBD1 matches at 7 bases. J lost 4 bases, V lost 5 bases, and 5 bases had no gene match. In germline, CDR1 is SGHRS, CDR2 YFSETQ. This CDR3 spans 14 amino acids. In DNA form, the CDR3 reads TGCGCCAGCAGTTGGACAGGTGATAATGAAAAACTGTTTTTT. Amino acids: CASSWTGDNEKLFF. Combining the CDR3 with reference TRBV5-1 and TRBJ1-4 gives the whole variable domain KAGVTQTPRYLIKTRGQQVTLSCSPISGHRSVSWYQQTPGQGLQFLFEYFSETQRNKGNFPGRFSGRQFSNSRSEMNVSTLELGDSALYLCASSWTGDNEKLFFGSGTQLSVL.

This clone has more than one count but fewer than ten. This chain connects TRBV5-6 to TRBJ2-2; the match to TRBD1 covers 7 bases. Looked up from germline, CDR1 is SGHDT and CDR2 is YYEEEE. The V gene end was trimmed by 4 bases and the J gene end by 3 bases; junction bases not matched to a gene: 3. The CDR3 is made up of 14 amino acids. Here the CDR3 DNA reads TGTGCCAGCAGCCTGGGACAGTACACCGGGGAGCTGTTTTTT. This encodes CASSLGQYTGELFF.

The chain employs TRBV10-3 and TRBJ2-7; D might be TRBD1 or TRBD2, each matching 6 bases. The V and J ends lost 4 bases and 6 bases respectively, with 10 bases between them. This CDR3 has 12 amino acids. The germline V gene encodes CDR1 ENHRY and CDR2 SYGVKD. CDR3 nucleotide sequence: TGTGCCATCAGTGCGGGGGCAGCCGAGCAGTACTTC. Its protein product is CAISAGAAEQYF.